These 14 T cell receptor beta chains share one sample of origin, sequenced in a study of graft-versus-host responses after intestinal transplantation. Their antigens are not known. Clones were sequenced by immunoSEQ multiplex PCR, and TCRdb holds only the in-frame ones, with some missing. The sample has tens of thousands of clones; almost 90% are singletons. This sample comprised unstimulated CD4+ T cells sorted from spleen or lymph node cells, obtained before intestinal transplant. These receptors originate from a human donor who received an intestinal transplant.

The chain carries TRBV7-2 and TRBJ1-1, with D tentatively TRBD1 (5 bases). Trimming cost V 5 bases and J 4 bases, with 17 bases left between them. CDR1 and CDR2 (germline): SGHTA, FQGNSA. The CDR3 totals 15 residues. CDR3 DNA: TGTGCCAGCAGCACATTGAGGGGAGGAGGCACTGAAGCTTTCTTT. Translating gives CASSTLRGGGTEAFF.

This clone showed up just once. The V call is TRBV9, the J call TRBJ2-1; 11 positions agree with TRBD1. CDR3 length equals 16 residues. V shed 0 bases and J 8 bases; nucleotides not matched to a gene: 7. The germline CDR1 and CDR2 sequences are SGDLS and YYNGEE. The CDR3 loop is CASSVDGQGALDEQFF. Here the CDR3 DNA reads TGTGCCAGCAGCGTAGATGGACAGGGGGCGTTGGATGAGCAGTTCTTC. Together with reference TRBV9 and TRBJ2-1, the CDR3 gives the full variable domain: DSGVTQTPKHLITATGQRVTLRCSPRSGDLSVYWYQQSLDQGLQFLIQYYNGEERAKGNILERFSAQQFPDLHSELNLSSLELGDSALYFCASSVDGQGALDEQFFGPGTRLTVL.

The J gene is TRBJ1-2, the V gene TRBV9, with D tentatively TRBD1 (5 bases). The germline CDR1 and CDR2 sequences are SGDLS and YYNGEE. The CDR3 has 16 amino acids. Between the trimmed V and J ends, which lost 0 bases and 5 bases, there was a span of 17 bases. The CDR3 is CASSVAGQGGGYGYTF. For the CDR3, the DNA is TGTGCCAGCAGCGTAGCCGGGCAGGGAGGAGGATATGGCTACACCTTC.

The rearrangement links TRBV10-3 to TRBJ2-7, with 14 bases matching TRBD2. CDR1 is ENHRY and CDR2 is SYGVKD in the germline V gene. Unmatched junction bases numbered 4, after V lost 8 bases and J lost 1 base. The CDR3 runs 15 residues. The CDR3 nucleotides are TGTGCCATCGGGACTAGCGGGGGAGCTTCCTACGAGCAGTACTTC. It is translated as CAIGTSGGASYEQYF.

The chain recombines TRBV10-3 with TRBJ2-1; TRBD2 matches at 8 bases. The CDR3 loop spans 16 amino acids. Germline V gives CDR1 ENHRY, CDR2 SYGVKD. Trimming at V came to 6 bases and at J to 5 bases, leaving 12 bases not matched to a gene. The CDR3 here is CAISPQLAGQNNEQFF. CDR3 DNA: TGTGCCATCAGCCCCCAGCTAGCGGGCCAAAACAATGAGCAGTTCTTC.

This sequence joins TRBV7-6 and TRBJ2-7, with a weak D call TRBD1 (6 bases). The CDR3 is 12 amino acids. V lost 3 bases, J lost 6 bases, and 9 bases lay in between. In germline, CDR1 is SGHVS, CDR2 FNYEAQ. The CDR3, as DNA: TGTGCCAGCAGCTTCGCAGGGGTCGAGCAGTACTTC. It translates to CASSFAGVEQYF.

This clone was picked up one time. The genes are TRBV25-1 and TRBJ1-1; 7 bases map to TRBD1. The CDR3 runs 15 residues. The ends lost 0 bases at V and 8 bases at J; junction bases unmatched: 9. Germline V CDR1 and CDR2: MGHDK, SYGVNS. CDR3 region: CASSEYGGGMEEAFF. The CDR3, as DNA: TGTGCCAGCAGTGAATACGGAGGGGGCATGGAAGAAGCTTTCTTT.

The gene calls are TRBV20-1 and TRBJ1-1; D is unresolved. V lost 6 bases and J 1 base, leaving 6 bases between the germline ends. CDR3 length: 11 amino acids. Germline CDR1 is DFQATT and CDR2 is SNEGSKA (reference sequence). CDR3 coding DNA: TGCAGTGCCGGAGGGAACACTGAAGCTTTCTTT. Its translation is CSAGGNTEAFF.

The chain uses TRBV27 and TRBJ2-1, with TRBD1 as a possible D gene (6 bases). Trimming stripped 7 bases from V and 4 bases from J, with 20 bases between. The CDR3 is 16 amino acids. Looked up from germline, CDR1 is MNHEY and CDR2 is SMNVEV (reference sequence). The CDR3 nucleotides are TGTGCCAGCAAGACCCTAACGGGACAAGGGTACAATGAGCAGTTCTTC. Translation: CASKTLTGQGYNEQFF.

V gene TRBV7-2 combines with J gene TRBJ2-7; TRBD1 aligns across 7 bases. Germline V CDR1 and CDR2: SGHTA, FQGNSA. This CDR3 region has 13 residues. The ends lost 4 bases at V and 4 bases at J; junction bases unmatched: 4. This CDR3 reads CASSSGTDYEQYF. DNA of the CDR3: TGTGCCAGCAGCTCCGGGACAGATTACGAGCAGTACTTC.

The gene calls are TRBV19 and TRBJ1-2; D is ambiguous. The CDR3 extends over 14 amino acids. The germline V gene has CDR1 LNHDA and CDR2 SQIVND (reference sequence). Trimming pared 1 base from V and 3 bases from J, leaving 9 bases between. The CDR3 DNA is TGTGCCAGTAGTATAGGGGCAGCCTACTATGGCTACACCTTC. Translation: CASSIGAAYYGYTF.

The chain employs TRBV7-9 and TRBJ2-5; maybe TRBD1 (5 bases). V gave up 2 bases and J gave up 1 base, with 8 bases separating them. The length of the CDR3 is 14 residues. Germline-derived CDR1 and CDR2 are SEHNR and FQNEAQ (reference sequence). CDR3 protein: CASSLWGFQETQYF. The CDR3 DNA sequence: TGTGCCAGCAGCTTATGGGGCTTCCAAGAGACCCAGTACTTC.

This chain links TRBV5-1 with TRBJ2-3; 9 nucleotides line up with TRBD2. In germline, CDR1 is SGHRS, CDR2 YFSETQ. The CDR3 covers 14 residues. V dropped 3 bases and J dropped 10; count of bases not matched to a gene: 9. CDR3 protein: CASSSSAGGLAQYF. The CDR3 DNA reads TGCGCCAGCAGCTCCTCCGCGGGGGGGCTCGCGCAGTATTTT.

The rearrangement links TRBV6-6 to TRBJ2-1, with TRBD2 matching 10 bases. Germline V CDR1 and CDR2: MNHNY, SVGAGI (reference sequence). The CDR3 is 15 amino acids. The ends lost 4 bases at V and 3 bases at J; junction bases unmatched: 3. CDR3 DNA: TGTGCCAGCAGTTCTAGCGGGGGCCACTACAATGAGCAGTTCTTC. Its translation: CASSSSGGHYNEQFF.